Each of the 25 T cell receptor beta chains below was sequenced from the same sample in a study of a mutant IDH1 vaccine in newly diagnosed glioma. Repertoires were generated with immunoSEQ multiplex PCR, while TCRdb's copy carries only in-frame clones and drops some. The top ten hold over 4% of the sample, which has approximately 50,000 clones, about three quarters seen once. Time point described: week 47, end of study. Every vaccination contained 300 ug of the mutant IDH1 20-mer peptide and was paired with topical imiquimod. Their cognate antigens are unknown. The material sequenced was PBMCs, taken from a glioma patient whose treatment included an IDH1 peptide vaccine. These receptors all come from a woman in her thirties or forties with glioma. Some clones in this sample may be carry-over from other donors' samples.

The chain employs TRBV5-6 and TRBJ2-7; TRBD2 aligns across 12 bases. This CDR3 region has 15 residues. Germline V lookup: CDR1 SGHDT, CDR2 YYEEEE. The V segment lost 4 bases and the J segment 5 bases; nucleotides outside the gene matches: 7. The CDR3 bases are TGTGCCAGCAGCGGATCTAGCGGGGGGGCCCACGAGCAGTACTTC. Its translation is CASSGSSGGAHEQYF.

The CDR3 reads CATSRAGLAGGQGKNIQYF. DNA for the CDR3: TGTGCCACCAGCAGAGCGGGACTAGCGGGGGGTCAGGGCAAAAACATTCAGTACTTC. V gene TRBV15 combines with J gene TRBJ2-4; 15 nucleotides align to TRBD2. The CDR3 sequence is 19 residues long. The germline CDR1 and CDR2 sequences are LNHNV and YYDKDF (reference sequence). The junction had 7 bases not matched to a gene; V was cut back by 1 base and J by 3 bases. Filled out from reference TRBV15 and TRBJ2-4, the complete variable domain reads DAMVIQNPRYQVTQFGKPVTLSCSQTLNHNVMYWYQQKSSQAPKLLFHYYDKDFNNEADTPDNFQSRRPNTSFCFLDIRSPGLGDTAMYLCATSRAGLAGGQGKNIQYFGAGTRLSVL.

The genes are TRBV4-1 and TRBJ1-1; D ambiguous. This CDR3 comprises 15 residues. V shed 0 bases and J shed 1 base, with 9 bases lying between them. Germline CDR1 is MGHRA and CDR2 is YSYEKL. CDR3 nucleotides: TGCGCCAGCAGCCAAGAGGATTGGGGGAACACTGAAGCTTTCTTT. Translation gives CASSQEDWGNTEAFF.

This clone appeared a few times. The chain is built from TRBV11-1 and TRBJ1-2; 8 bases fit TRBD1. This CDR3 has 13 amino acids. V lost 4 bases to trimming and J lost 8 bases; unmatched junction nucleotides: 6. CDR1 and CDR2 (germline): SGHAT, FQDESV (reference sequence). The CDR3: CASSWDRLWGYTF. CDR3 nucleotides: TGTGCCAGCAGCTGGGACAGGCTTTGGGGCTACACCTTC.

V gene TRBV20-1 combines with J gene TRBJ2-5; D is undetermined. The length of the CDR3 is 11 residues. Germline V CDR1 and CDR2: DFQATT, SNEGSKA (reference sequence). The CDR3 nucleotides read TGCAGCGATATGAGCCAAGAGACCCAGTACTTC. Encoded protein: CSDMSQETQYF.

The CDR3 sequence: CAWSRGLAGGQTGELFF. CDR3 DNA: TGTGCCTGGAGTAGGGGACTAGCGGGGGGACAAACCGGGGAGCTGTTTTTT. The J gene is TRBJ2-2, the V gene TRBV30, with 15 bases fitting TRBD2. The trim removed 2 bases at V and 5 bases at J, leaving 6 bases unmatched. The V gene's germline CDR1 is GTSNPN and CDR2 SVGIG (reference sequence). The CDR3 consists of 17 residues.

The chain recombines TRBV25-1 with TRBJ2-7, with 7 bases identical to TRBD1. The junction had 4 bases not matched to a gene; V was cut back by 2 bases and J by 3 bases. This CDR3 is 14 amino acids long. From germline, CDR1 is MGHDK and CDR2 SYGVNS. The CDR3 DNA sequence: TGTGCCAGCAGTGAACCCGGGACAGTCTACGAGCAGTACTTC. This translates into CASSEPGTVYEQYF.

The rearrangement links TRBV4-2 to TRBJ2-1, with 8 bases aligning to TRBD2. The CDR3 totals 14 residues. Germline CDR1 reads LGHNA; CDR2 reads YNFKEQ. Trimming cost V 5 bases and J 8 bases; bases outside gene matches: 8. The CDR3 sequence: CASSLELAGDEQFF. CDR3 DNA sequence: TGTGCCAGCAGCTTGGAGCTAGCGGGCGATGAGCAGTTCTTC.

The CDR3 DNA sequence: TGTGCCAGCAAAGGCACCATCGCCGAGCAGTACTTC. This encodes CASKGTIAEQYF. This chain joins TRBV6-6 and TRBJ2-7; D is unresolved. CDR3 length: 12 residues. In germline, CDR1 is MNHNY, CDR2 SVGAGI (reference sequence). Trimming stripped 7 bases from V and 6 bases from J, with 13 bases between.

In its sample, this clone was seen once. This chain links TRBV11-2 with TRBJ1-6; D may be TRBD1 (5 bases). The germline gives CDR1 SGHAT, CDR2 FQNNGV. Trimming left V 5 bases short and J 10 bases short, with 12 bases between. The CDR3 has 13 residues. DNA of the CDR3: TGTGCCAGCAGCACAAGGGGAGTCTCACCCCTCCACTTT. This gives the protein CASSTRGVSPLHF.

This clone has only a few counts. The V call is TRBV5-1, the J call TRBJ2-7, with no clear D. Trimming removed 6 bases at V and 6 bases at J, with 16 bases between. The CDR3 covers 13 residues. In germline, CDR1 is SGHRS, CDR2 YFSETQ. CDR3 in amino acids: CASTPLEGSEQYF. CDR3 nucleotides: TGCGCCAGCACCCCCCTTGAAGGCTCCGAGCAGTACTTC.

This clone was picked up a small number of times. The V call is TRBV6-1, the J call TRBJ2-7, with 9 bases lining up with TRBD1. V lost 8 bases to trimming and J lost 4 bases; unmatched junction nucleotides: 9. Looked up from germline, CDR1 is MNHNS and CDR2 is SASEGT. The CDR3 totals 14 residues. The CDR3 bases are TGTGCCAGCGGTCCGGGACAGGGTGTATACGAGCAGTACTTC. This sequence encodes CASGPGQGVYEQYF.

This clone was observed a handful of times. The chain carries TRBV11-3 and TRBJ2-2; D gene uncertain. Per the germline V gene, CDR1 is SGHNT and CDR2 is YENEEA. This CDR3 is built from 14 residues. Trimming pared 2 bases from V and 4 bases from J, leaving 8 bases between. In DNA form, the CDR3 reads TGTGCCAGCAGCTTAAAGGCTAGCACCGGGGAGCTGTTTTTT. Translating it yields CASSLKASTGELFF.

This chain connects TRBV13 to TRBJ2-5; 7 bases are shared with TRBD1. The germline V gene encodes CDR1 PRHDT and CDR2 FYEKMQ (reference sequence). CDR3 length: 13 residues. Trimming cost V 1 base and J 5 bases; bases outside gene matches: 1. The CDR3 nucleotides are TGTGCCAGCAGCTTAGTCAGGGGGGAGACCCAGTACTTC. Protein sequence: CASSLVRGETQYF. Filled out from reference TRBV13 and TRBJ2-5, the complete variable domain reads AAGVIQSPRHLIKEKRETATLKCYPIPRHDTVYWYQQGPGQDPQFLISFYEKMQSDKGSIPDRFSAQQFSDYHSELNMSSLELGDSALYFCASSLVRGETQYFGPGTRLLVL.

The chain employs TRBV30 and TRBJ2-5; D is unresolved. The CDR3 sequence is 15 residues long. The germline V gene encodes CDR1 GTSNPN and CDR2 SVGIG (reference sequence). Trimming removed 0 bases from V and 2 bases from J, with 13 bases in between. This CDR3 is CAWSVGLWGQETQYF. CDR3 bases: TGTGCCTGGAGTGTAGGCCTCTGGGGTCAAGAGACCCAGTACTTC.

The CDR3 loop is CASSPQKTNYGYTF. The CDR3, as DNA: TGTGCCAGCAGCCCCCAGAAGACCAACTATGGCTACACCTTC. This chain connects TRBV6-6 to TRBJ1-2, with D uncertain. The CDR3 has 14 residues. Germline CDR1 MNHNY, CDR2 SVGAGI (reference sequence). The V gene lost 6 bases and the J gene lost 2 bases, with 13 bases spanning the gap.

The chain is built from TRBV5-4 and TRBJ2-1; perhaps TRBD2 as D (6 bases). Trimming shortened V by 0 bases and J by 11 bases, and 18 bases separated the two germline ends. Germline V lookup: CDR1 SGHNT, CDR2 YYREEE (reference sequence). The length of the CDR3 is 15 residues. CDR3 protein: CASSLGSAGPGQQFF. The CDR3 coding sequence is TGTGCCAGCAGCTTGGGTAGCGCGGGGCCGGGGCAGCAGTTCTTC.

CDR3 DNA: TGTGCCAGCAGTTCAGGGGCCACCTCTGGGGCCAACGTCCTGACTTTC. Translation gives CASSSGATSGANVLTF. The chain is built from TRBV2 and TRBJ2-6, with D maybe TRBD1 (6 bases). V shed 5 bases and J shed 0 bases, with 11 bases lying between them. CDR3 size: 16 residues. Looked up from germline, CDR1 is SNHLY and CDR2 is FYNNEI.

This clone has only a few counts. The J gene is TRBJ1-6, the V gene TRBV9; D is ambiguous. With 4 bases removed from V and 6 bases from J, the gap between germline ends came to 5 bases. This CDR3 is built from 12 residues. Germline CDR1 reads SGDLS; CDR2 reads YYNGEE. The CDR3 coding sequence is TGTGCCAGCAGCCTTACTAATTCACCCCTCCACTTT. The encoded protein is CASSLTNSPLHF.

As to this clone: One junction end disagrees with the germline gene, perhaps due to a read error. The chain couples TRBV19 to TRBJ1-3; TRBD1 might be the D (5 bases). Germline V gene data show CDR1 as LNHDA and CDR2 as SQIVND (reference sequence). This CDR3 comprises 15 residues. For the CDR3, the DNA is TGTGCCAGTAGTATCCAGGGACTCTCTGGAAACATCATATATTTT. The encoded protein is CASSIQGLSGNIIYF.

CDR3: CASSHRVTEAFF. In DNA form, the CDR3 reads TGTGCCAGCAGCCACAGGGTCACTGAAGCTTTCTTT. The chain is built from TRBV7-9 and TRBJ1-1; tentative D call: TRBD1 (6 bases). V lost 5 bases, J lost 4 bases, and 8 bases lay in between. The germline V gene has CDR1 SEHNR and CDR2 FQNEAQ (reference sequence). The CDR3 extends over 12 amino acids.

The V call is TRBV9, the J call TRBJ2-7, with 8 bases aligning to TRBD2. CDR1 and CDR2 from the germline V gene are SGDLS and YYNGEE. V dropped 4 bases and J dropped 3; count of bases not matched to a gene: 3. The CDR3 contains 13 residues. Here the CDR3 reads CASSPLAGYEQYF. The CDR3 nucleotides are TGTGCCAGCAGCCCCCTAGCGGGCTACGAGCAGTACTTC.

The chain joins TRBV2 to TRBJ2-5; the D gene is possibly TRBD2 (5 bases). Germline CDR1 SNHLY, CDR2 FYNNEI. With 4 bases removed from V and 5 bases from J, the gap between germline ends came to 14 bases. The CDR3 spans 14 residues. The CDR3 loop is CASSAGLQRETQYF. CDR3 in DNA: TGTGCCAGCAGTGCTGGTCTACAGCGGGAGACCCAGTACTTC.

V usage is TRBV10-3 and J usage is TRBJ2-3, with TRBD2 matching over 12 bases. The CDR3 is made up of 16 amino acids. With 4 bases clipped from V and 5 bases from J, the junction kept 7 bases outside the gene matches. Germline V lookup: CDR1 ENHRY, CDR2 SYGVKD. CDR3 sequence reads: CAISGILAGGVDTQYF. The CDR3 DNA follows: TGTGCCATCAGTGGGATACTAGCGGGGGGAGTAGATACGCAGTATTTT.

The V and J genes are TRBV19 and TRBJ1-5, with D unresolved. Trimming left V 3 bases short and J 6 bases short, with 12 bases between. The germline gives CDR1 LNHDA, CDR2 SQIVND (reference sequence). The length of the CDR3 is 14 residues. The DNA of the CDR3 is TGTGCCAGTAGTATCTCGGGATATAGTCAGCCCCAGCATTTT. This translates into CASSISGYSQPQHF.